Listed below are T cell receptor beta chains from one sample, sequenced in a study of cytomegalovirus exposure and HLA in healthy donors. Assay used: immunoSEQ multiplex PCR; TCRdb lists only in-frame clones, some missing. The sample holds around 99,000 clones, 82% seen once. Sequencing was carried out using PBMCs. The receptors shown here come from a man aged 30 to 39 in good health and CMV-seropositive. CDR3s include the opening cysteine and the closing phenylalanine or tryptophan. D genes are given only for firm matches. For some rows the clone size is stated as once, few or many, or as a class when expanded; others skip it.

abundance,j_gene,v_gene,d_gene,CDR3aa,CDR3nt
.,TRBJ2-3,TRBV6-5,TRBD2,CASNQHGGGTDTQYF,TGTGCCAGCAACCAACACGGGGGGGGCACAGATACGCAGTATTTT
.,TRBJ2-5,TRBV5-1,TRBD2,CASSQGTSGHQETQYF,TGCGCCAGCAGCCAAGGAACTAGCGGGCACCAAGAGACCCAGTACTTC
.,TRBJ2-1,TRBV9,TRBD2,CASSVGAGGAPGEQFF,TGTGCCAGCAGCGTAGGAGCGGGGGGGGCTCCGGGTGAGCAGTTCTTC
few,TRBJ2-3,TRBV30,TRBD1,CAWKGTGRDTQYF,TGTGCCTGGAAGGGGACAGGCAGGGATACGCAGTATTTT
.,TRBJ2-1,TRBV25-1,.,CASTGLENEQFF,TGTGCCAGCACAGGTCTCGAAAATGAGCAGTTCTTC
.,TRBJ1-2,TRBV7-9,TRBD1,CASSLTGDYGYTF,TGTGCCAGCAGCTTGACAGGGGACTATGGCTACACCTTC
once,TRBJ2-7,TRBV6-5,TRBD1,CASRMTGVGGYEQYF,TGTGCCAGCCGGATGACAGGGGTTGGGGGCTACGAGCAGTACTTC
.,TRBJ2-2,TRBV9,.,CASSVQTGELFF,TGTGCCAGCAGCGTCCAGACCGGGGAGCTGTTTTTT
.,TRBJ1-3,TRBV18,.,CASSLESSGNTIYF,TGTGCCAGCTCACTCGAGAGCTCTGGAAACACCATATATTTT
.,TRBJ2-5,TRBV5-1,TRBD2,CASSRNGRGIQETQYF,TGCGCCAGCAGCCGGAATGGGCGGGGGATTCAAGAGACCCAGTACTTC
few,TRBJ1-5,TRBV19,TRBD1,CASSIGDRGQGGQPQHF,TGTGCCAGTAGTATAGGGGATAGGGGACAGGGCGGCCAGCCCCAGCATTTT
.,TRBJ1-1,TRBV5-4,TRBD1,CASSVDRVAAFF,TGTGCCAGCAGCGTCGACAGGGTGGCAGCTTTCTTT
.,TRBJ1-3,TRBV30,.,CAWSTGAASGNTIYF,TGTGCCTGGAGTACGGGAGCTGCCTCTGGAAACACCATATATTTT
.,TRBJ1-2,TRBV12-2,.,CASRLAHRAEGVYYGYTF,TGTGCAAGTCGCTTAGCCCACCGGGCCGAGGGAGTATACTATGGCTACACCTTC
.,TRBJ2-7,TRBV7-6,.,CASSLRGEGYEQYF,TGTGCCAGCAGCTTAAGAGGAGAGGGCTACGAGCAGTACTTC
.,TRBJ1-2,TRBV5-4,TRBD1,CASSNTGASRGYTF,TGTGCCAGCAGTAATACAGGGGCGTCTAGGGGCTACACCTTC
.,TRBJ1-5,TRBV27,.,CATQRGSNQPQHF,TGTGCCACTCAACGGGGTAGCAATCAGCCCCAGCATTTT
.,TRBJ1-2,TRBV18,TRBD1,CASSPRGQGAANYGYTF,TGTGCCAGCTCACCACGTGGACAGGGGGCCGCTAACTATGGCTACACCTTC
.,TRBJ1-4,TRBV5-5,.,CASTRGVNEKLFF,TGTGCCAGCACCCGGGGGGTTAATGAAAAACTGTTTTTT
.,TRBJ1-5,TRBV18,.,CASSPTGRAMQSAQHF,TGTGCCAGCTCTCCTACCGGCAGGGCGATGCAATCAGCCCAGCATTTT
.,TRBJ2-7,TRBV25-1,.,CASSGEPWGEYEQYF,TGTGCCAGCAGCGGGGAACCCTGGGGGGAATACGAGCAGTACTTC
.,TRBJ1-4,TRBV7-6,TRBD1,CASSSLGQGANEKLFF,TGTGCCAGCAGCTCGCTCGGACAGGGGGCTAATGAAAAACTGTTTTTT
.,TRBJ2-5,TRBV4-1,TRBD2,CASSQARLAGGQETQYF,TGCGCCAGCAGCCAAGCGCGACTAGCGGGGGGACAAGAGACCCAGTACTTC
.,TRBJ2-7,TRBV18,TRBD1,CASSPFQSGQGAYEQYF,TGTGCCAGCTCACCTTTCCAAAGTGGACAGGGGGCCTACGAGCAGTACTTC
.,TRBJ2-1,TRBV7-8,TRBD2,CASKGLAAYNEQFF,TGTGCCAGCAAAGGACTAGCGGCTTACAATGAGCAGTTCTTC
.,TRBJ1-1,TRBV6-1,.,CASSDQITGGGTEAFF,TGTGCCAGCAGTGACCAGATAACCGGGGGGGGGACTGAAGCTTTCTTT
.,TRBJ2-1,TRBV7-8,.,CASSPGSSGASYNEQFF,TGTGCCAGCAGCCCCGGAAGCTCAGGGGCTTCCTACAATGAGCAGTTCTTC
.,TRBJ2-5,TRBV11-3,TRBD2,CASSPLRGGGAETQYF,TGTGCCAGCAGCCCCTTACGGGGCGGGGGGGCGGAGACCCAGTACTTC
few,TRBJ2-1,TRBV5-8,TRBD2,CATTSDRIYNEQFF,TGTGCCACCACTAGCGATCGAATCTACAATGAGCAGTTCTTC
.,TRBJ1-4,TRBV7-2,TRBD1,CASSLDRGSEKLFF,TGTGCCAGCAGCTTAGACAGGGGGAGCGAAAAACTGTTTTTT
.,TRBJ1-4,TRBV25-1,TRBD1,CASSENHLGTGYSEKLFF,TGTGCCAGCAGTGAGAATCACCTGGGGACAGGTTATAGCGAAAAACTGTTTTTT
.,TRBJ2-7,TRBV5-4,.,CASSSGVPYEQYF,TGTGCCAGCAGCTCCGGGGTCCCCTACGAGCAGTACTTC
once,TRBJ2-5,TRBV7-2,TRBD2,CASSLSRGGAETQYF,TGTGCCAGCAGCTTATCACGGGGGGGGGCGGAGACCCAGTACTTC
.,TRBJ2-2,TRBV30,TRBD2,CAWSKLAGGMNTGELFF,TGTGCCTGGAGCAAACTAGCGGGGGGAATGAACACCGGGGAGCTGTTTTTT
few,TRBJ2-7,TRBV19,TRBD2,CASSNPGGGVGEQYF,TGTGCCAGTAGTAACCCCGGGGGGGGAGTGGGCGAGCAGTACTTC
once,TRBJ2-7,TRBV18,.,CASSPPSPGDYEQYF,TGTGCCAGCTCACCACCGTCTCCGGGGGACTACGAGCAGTACTTC
.,TRBJ2-5,TRBV9,TRBD2,CASSERGRQETQYF,TGTGCCAGCAGCGAGCGGGGGAGGCAAGAGACCCAGTACTTC
few,TRBJ1-4,TRBV6-1,.,CASSAGFATNEKLFF,TGTGCCAGCAGCGCCGGGTTTGCAACTAATGAAAAACTGTTTTTT
few,TRBJ2-7,TRBV2,.,CASSEAEEQYF,TGTGCCAGCAGTGAAGCGGAGGAGCAGTACTTC
few,TRBJ1-2,TRBV19,TRBD1,CASSRGQGGYGYTF,TGTGCCAGTAGTAGAGGACAGGGGGGCTATGGCTACACCTTC
.,TRBJ2-2,TRBV7-6,TRBD2,CASSPRGVTNTGELFF,TGTGCCAGCAGCCCCCGGGGGGTGACAAACACCGGGGAGCTGTTTTTT
.,TRBJ2-3,TRBV29-1,.,CSVEAGPSDTQYF,TGCAGCGTTGAGGCAGGGCCCTCAGATACGCAGTATTTT
few,TRBJ1-1,TRBV4-1,.,CASSHQGEAFF,TGCGCCAGCAGCCACCAGGGTGAAGCTTTCTTT
.,TRBJ2-2,TRBV10-3,TRBD1,CAITGQGMVPGELFF,TGTGCCATCACCGGACAGGGTATGGTCCCCGGGGAGCTGTTTTTT
.,TRBJ1-1,TRBV18,TRBD1,CASSEWDRNTEAFF,TGTGCCAGCTCAGAATGGGACAGGAACACTGAAGCTTTCTTT
.,TRBJ2-6,TRBV5-6,.,CASSLAGEVTGANVLTF,TGTGCCAGCAGCCTGGCAGGGGAAGTCACTGGGGCCAACGTCCTGACTTTC
few,TRBJ2-7,TRBV5-6,.,CASSLAGGSYEQYF,TGTGCCAGCAGCTTGGCCGGCGGATCCTACGAGCAGTACTTC